This T cell receptor beta chain comes out of a study of blood T cell repertoires in COVID-19. Study in general: Sample material is recorded as cDNA or gDNA derived from T cells, B-cell-depleted T cells, or PBMCs.

As originally analysed: The assay estimated nucleated cells by amplifying reference gene primers. Using immunoSEQ multiplex PCR, the repertoire was profiled, and TCRdb retains in-frame clones only, with some absent. That table gives V, J and clone size, and the DNA gave D and trimming. The repertoire includes about 190,000 clones, about 85% of them detected once, and roughly 21% sits in the top ten. This CDR3 region has 14 residues. Trimming took 3 bases from V and 2 from J, leaving 8 bases between them. Germline V lookup: CDR1 MNHEY, CDR2 SVGAGI. The sequenced sample was peripheral blood. The V and J genes are TRBV6-5 and TRBJ1-5; no reliable D call. The receptor was isolated from a man aged 60-69 years with active or convalescent COVID-19. CDR3 DNA sequence: TGTGCCAGCAGTTATAGCCATGGCAATCAGCCCCAGCATTTT. Encoded protein: CASSYSHGNQPQHF.